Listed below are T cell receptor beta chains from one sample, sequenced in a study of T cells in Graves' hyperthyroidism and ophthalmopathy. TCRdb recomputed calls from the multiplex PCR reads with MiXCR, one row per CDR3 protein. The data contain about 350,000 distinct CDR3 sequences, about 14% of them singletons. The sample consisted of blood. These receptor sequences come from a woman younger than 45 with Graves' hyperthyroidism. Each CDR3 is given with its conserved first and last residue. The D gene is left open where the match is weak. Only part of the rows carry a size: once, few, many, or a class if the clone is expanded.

CDR3 DNA: TGTGCCAGCAGCCACACGACTAGCGGCAACACAGATACGCAGTATTTT
CDR3 protein: CASSHTTSGNTDTQYF
V gene: TRBV3-1
J gene: TRBJ2-3
clone size: many
D gene: TRBD2

CDR3 DNA: TGTGCCAGCAAAAGAAACCCGGCACCCCTCCACTTT
CDR3 protein: CASKRNPAPLHF
V gene: TRBV28
J gene: TRBJ1-6
clone size: many
D gene: .

CDR3 DNA: TGTGCCAGCAGCTGGGCTGCAGGGGACATATTGGGGGCAGTCGGAAAACTGTTTTTT
CDR3 protein: CASSWAAGDILGAVGKLFF
V gene: TRBV5-5
J gene: TRBJ1-4
clone size: .
D gene: .

CDR3 DNA: TGCGCCAGCAGTGAATCCCTAGCGGGGTCCACAGATACGCAGCATTTT
CDR3 protein: CASSESLAGSTDTQHF
V gene: TRBV10-1
J gene: TRBJ1-5
clone size: .
D gene: .

CDR3 DNA: TGTGCCAGCAGTGGCAGGGACCGGGGGGAGACCCAGTACTTC
CDR3 protein: CASSGRDRGETQYF
V gene: TRBV2
J gene: TRBJ2-5
clone size: many
D gene: .

CDR3 DNA: TGTGCCAGCGGGAGTAAGGGGGGCGGGGGCAATGAGCAGTTCTTC
CDR3 protein: CASGSKGGGGNEQFF
V gene: TRBV12-3/TRBV12-4
J gene: TRBJ2-1
clone size: .
D gene: .

CDR3 DNA: TGTGCCAGCAGCCAACTAAGGTTAGGGGAGCGCTCCTACAATGAGCAGTTCTTC
CDR3 protein: CASSQLRLGERSYNEQFF
V gene: TRBV14
J gene: TRBJ2-1
clone size: .
D gene: .

CDR3 DNA: TGCGCCAGCAGGCGGCTAGCGGGAGGAGCAACCGCCGGGGAGCTGTTTTTT
CDR3 protein: CASRRLAGGATAGELFF
V gene: TRBV5-1
J gene: TRBJ2-2
clone size: few
D gene: TRBD2

CDR3 DNA: TGCGCCAGCAGCCAAAGATTGGATGAAGCTTTCTTT
CDR3 protein: CASSQRLDEAFF
V gene: TRBV4-1
J gene: TRBJ1-1
clone size: .
D gene: .

CDR3 DNA: TGTGCCACCAGTGATTTTGGGCAGGGAAGCAATGAGCAGTTCTTC
CDR3 protein: CATSDFGQGSNEQFF
V gene: TRBV24-1
J gene: TRBJ2-1
clone size: many
D gene: .

CDR3 DNA: TGTGCCAGCAGCTTAGCGGAGTCCGGGGAGCTGTTTTTT
CDR3 protein: CASSLAESGELFF
V gene: TRBV7-6
J gene: TRBJ2-2
clone size: .
D gene: .

CDR3 DNA: TGTGCCAGCAGTTACTCTGGTAGCGGGGGCTCCGAGCAGTACTTC
CDR3 protein: CASSYSGSGGSEQYF
V gene: TRBV6-2/TRBV6-3
J gene: TRBJ2-7
clone size: many
D gene: TRBD2

CDR3 DNA: TGTGCCAGCAGCCCGCAGGGGGGAGCTAACTATGGCTACACCTTC
CDR3 protein: CASSPQGGANYGYTF
V gene: TRBV11-2
J gene: TRBJ1-2
clone size: many
D gene: TRBD1

CDR3 DNA: TGCAGTGCTAGAGATCAGGGAGGTCAGCCCCAGCATTTT
CDR3 protein: CSARDQGGQPQHF
V gene: TRBV20-1
J gene: TRBJ1-5
clone size: many
D gene: .

CDR3 DNA: TGCGCCAGCACACATAACAGGTACAATGAGCAGTTCTTC
CDR3 protein: CASTHNRYNEQFF
V gene: TRBV5-1
J gene: TRBJ2-1
clone size: .
D gene: .

CDR3 DNA: TGTGCCAGCGAGGAGAGCAGCTCCAATGAGCAGTTCTTC
CDR3 protein: CASEESSSNEQFF
V gene: TRBV7-8
J gene: TRBJ2-1
clone size: many
D gene: .

CDR3 DNA: TGTGCCAGCAGTTTTCGGGACTCCTACGAGCAGTACTTC
CDR3 protein: CASSFRDSYEQYF
V gene: TRBV6-2/TRBV6-3
J gene: TRBJ2-7
clone size: .
D gene: .